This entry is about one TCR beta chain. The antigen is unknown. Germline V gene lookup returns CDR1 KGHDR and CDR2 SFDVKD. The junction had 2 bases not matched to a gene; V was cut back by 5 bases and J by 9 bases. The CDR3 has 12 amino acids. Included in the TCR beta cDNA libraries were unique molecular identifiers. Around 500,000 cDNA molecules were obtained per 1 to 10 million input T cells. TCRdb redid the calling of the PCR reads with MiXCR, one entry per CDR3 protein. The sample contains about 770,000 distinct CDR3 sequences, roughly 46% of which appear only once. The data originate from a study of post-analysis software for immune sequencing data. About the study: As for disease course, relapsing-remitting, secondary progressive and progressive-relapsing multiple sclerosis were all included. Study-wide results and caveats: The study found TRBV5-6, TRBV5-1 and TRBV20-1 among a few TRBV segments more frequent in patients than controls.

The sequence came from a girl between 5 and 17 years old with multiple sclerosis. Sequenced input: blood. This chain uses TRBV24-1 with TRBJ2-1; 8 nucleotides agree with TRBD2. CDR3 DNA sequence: TGTGCCACCAGTGTAGCGGGAAGTGAGCAGTTCTTC. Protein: CATSVAGSEQFF.